This TCR beta chain was found in a study of blood T cell repertoires in COVID-19. Across the study: Donors in the United States, Italy and Spain gave samples during acute or convalescent COVID-19.

Using immunoSEQ multiplex PCR, the repertoire was profiled, and TCRdb retains in-frame clones only, with some absent. The sample has hundreds of thousands of clones, around 89% seen once. With V trimmed by 0 bases and J by 10 bases, 8 bases remained unmatched. Germline V gives CDR1 SEHNR, CDR2 FQNEAQ (reference sequence). The CDR3 contains 16 residues. The sequence derives from a woman in her 30s with COVID-19, enrolled during active disease. The rearrangement joins TRBV7-9 to TRBJ2-1; 11 bases agree with TRBD2. The sample was peripheral blood. In DNA, the CDR3 is TGTGCCAGCAGCTTAGCGTTAGCGGGAGGGCCCGTGGAGCAGTTCTTC. Its protein is CASSLALAGGPVEQFF.